This T cell receptor (beta chain) was documented in a study of T cells in localized non-small cell lung cancer. The CDR3 is made up of 15 amino acids. Sequenced by immunoSEQ multiplex PCR; TCRdb stores in-frame clones only, minus some. Found here are about 1,900 clones, 20% to 25% of them singletons; the top ten hold more than 15%. Study results and limitations: The study linked higher blood T cell density to longer overall survival. Maximal T cell clonality occurred in uninvolved adjacent lung, with tumor ranking below it. Sequencing involved a lone tumor region, leaving heterogeneity possible. A median of roughly 52 of the top 100 tumor clones appeared in adjacent lung, which was paired and uninvolved.

The sample holds a few counts of this clone. What it binds is unknown. This receptor was identified in a male donor at least 60 years old with stage II lung adenocarcinoma. J is TRBJ2-1 and V is TRBV7-5; the table's TRBD2 call for D was not verified on the DNA. TRBV7-5 is a known pseudogene. The sequences come from lung tumor tissue, collected before any cancer treatment. CDR3 amino acids: CASSLMGGAYNEQFF. Written as DNA, the CDR3 is TGTGCCAGCAGCTTAATGGGGGGAGCCTACAATGAGCAGTTCTTC.